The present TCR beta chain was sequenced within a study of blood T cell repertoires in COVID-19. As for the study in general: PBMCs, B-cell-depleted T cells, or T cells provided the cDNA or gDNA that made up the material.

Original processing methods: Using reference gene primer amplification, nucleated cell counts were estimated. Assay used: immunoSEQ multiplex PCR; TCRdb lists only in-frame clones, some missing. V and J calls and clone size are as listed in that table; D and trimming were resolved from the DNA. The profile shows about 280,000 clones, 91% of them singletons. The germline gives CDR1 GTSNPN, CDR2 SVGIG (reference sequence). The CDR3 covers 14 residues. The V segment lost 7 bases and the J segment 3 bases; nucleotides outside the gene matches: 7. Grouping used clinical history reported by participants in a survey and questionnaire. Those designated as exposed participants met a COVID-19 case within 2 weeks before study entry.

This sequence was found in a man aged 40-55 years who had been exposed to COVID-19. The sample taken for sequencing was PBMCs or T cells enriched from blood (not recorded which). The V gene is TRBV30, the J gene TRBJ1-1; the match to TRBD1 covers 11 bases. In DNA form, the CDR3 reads TGTGCCTTCGGTTGGGACAGGGGGTACACTGAAGCTTTCTTT. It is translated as CAFGWDRGYTEAFF.